The text below deals with one TCR beta chain. Its antigen remains unknown. Germline assignment: CDR1 GTSNPN and CDR2 SVGIG (reference sequence). CDR3 length: 13 residues. The V gene end was trimmed by 3 bases and the J gene end by 4 bases; junction bases not matched to a gene: 3. This sample was taken from a study of cytomegalovirus exposure and HLA in healthy donors. Notes on the study in general: V segments that were indistinguishable, TRBV6-2 and TRBV6-3 among them, were omitted from analysis. As a later analysis revealed, most CMV-associated TCR beta chains appeared HLA-restricted.

PCR amplification relied on 60 Vbeta primers (plus 13 Jbeta primers). Generated by immunoSEQ multiplex PCR, the TCRdb table keeps only in-frame clones and is missing some. The sample shows 70,000 to 80,000 clones, around 82% of them seen only once. This TCR derives from a man aged 18-30 years in good health and CMV-seronegative. The specimen sequenced was PBMCs. The V gene is TRBV30, the J gene TRBJ1-1, with 9 positions matching TRBD1. The CDR3 DNA is TGTGCCTGGAGACAGGGGGCCTTCACTGAAGCTTTCTTT. This sequence encodes CAWRQGAFTEAFF.